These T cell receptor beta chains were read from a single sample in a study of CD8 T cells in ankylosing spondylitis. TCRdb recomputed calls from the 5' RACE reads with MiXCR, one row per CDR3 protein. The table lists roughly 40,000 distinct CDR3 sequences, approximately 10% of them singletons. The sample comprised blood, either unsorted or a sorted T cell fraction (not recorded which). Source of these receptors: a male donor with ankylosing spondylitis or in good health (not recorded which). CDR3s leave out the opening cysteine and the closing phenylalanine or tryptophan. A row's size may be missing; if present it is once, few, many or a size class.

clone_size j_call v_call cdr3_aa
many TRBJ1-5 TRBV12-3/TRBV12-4 ASSSGTLGQPQH
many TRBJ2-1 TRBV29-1 SVAGDSYNEQF
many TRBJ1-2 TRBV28 ASTTGGLFNYGYT
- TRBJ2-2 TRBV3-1 ASSPRHRGGTGELF
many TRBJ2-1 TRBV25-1 ASSEYRGGRDEQF
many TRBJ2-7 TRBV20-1 SATGTSVSHEQY
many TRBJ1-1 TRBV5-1 ASSFQGNTEAF
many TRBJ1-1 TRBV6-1 ASSVTEVNTEAF
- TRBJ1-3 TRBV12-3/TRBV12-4 ASSTPGTSGNTIY
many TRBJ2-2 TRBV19 ASSSRRLAGGNTGELF
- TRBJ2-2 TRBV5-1 ASSYEQVYTGELF
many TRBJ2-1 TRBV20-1 SARYDNEQF
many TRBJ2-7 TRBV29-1 SAGGAESYEQY
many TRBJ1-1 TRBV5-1 ASRRRAGNTEAF